Detailed here is one TCR beta chain. These data belong to a study of blood T cell repertoires in COVID-19. Looking at the study overall: Samples came from the United States, Italy and Spain, spanning acute and convalescent COVID-19.

Germline V gene lookup returns CDR1 MNHEY and CDR2 SMNVEV (reference sequence). Trimming took off 2 bases at V and 4 bases at J, with 20 bases between the two ends. CDR3 size: 17 residues. Data came from immunoSEQ multiplex PCR; TCRdb stores just in-frame clones and leaves some out. The repertoire holds 250,000 to 300,000 clones, with 75% to 90% as singletons. The genes are TRBV27 and TRBJ1-2; possibly TRBD1 for D (5 bases). The sequence was collected from a man aged 45-60 years with acute or convalescent COVID-19. Sequencing was performed on peripheral blood. CDR3 amino acids: CASSLEARGGLGYGYTF. The CDR3 coding sequence is TGTGCCAGCAGTTTAGAGGCGAGGGGAGGGTTAGGCTATGGCTACACCTTC.